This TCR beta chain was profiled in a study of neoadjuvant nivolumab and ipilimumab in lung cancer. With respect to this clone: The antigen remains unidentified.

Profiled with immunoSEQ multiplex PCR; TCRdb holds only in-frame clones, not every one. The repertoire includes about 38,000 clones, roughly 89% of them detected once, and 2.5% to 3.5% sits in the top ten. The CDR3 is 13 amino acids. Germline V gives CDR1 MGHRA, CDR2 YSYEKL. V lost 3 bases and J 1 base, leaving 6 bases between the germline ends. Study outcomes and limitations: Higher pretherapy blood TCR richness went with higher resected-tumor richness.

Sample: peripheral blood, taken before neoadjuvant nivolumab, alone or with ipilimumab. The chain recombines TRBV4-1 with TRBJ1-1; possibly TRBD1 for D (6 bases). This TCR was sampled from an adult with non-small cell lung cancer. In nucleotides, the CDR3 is TGCGCCAGCAGCCAGACAGGGAACACTGAAGCTTTCTTT. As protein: CASSQTGNTEAFF.